This TCR beta chain originates from a study of shared clonotypes between healthy human individuals. General study findings and limits: Memory subsets had estimated richness that was generally smaller than that of naive subsets. Blood alone was sampled, and tissue repertoires likely differ.

Regarding this clone: Antigen: not known.

Deep level was the assay's run setting. Method: immunoSEQ multiplex PCR; TCRdb's copy keeps in-frame clones and lacks some. The table has about 2 million clones, 90% to 95% seen once. The CDR3 runs to 13 residues. Germline assignment: CDR1 SGHRS and CDR2 YFSETQ. The germline V and J ends were trimmed by 5 bases and 4 bases, with 9 bases remaining between them. The healthy adult donors were HIV-negative and reported no recent acute infections or vaccinations. The chain carries TRBV5-1 and TRBJ1-4; D ambiguous. Sequenced sample: naive CD4+ T cells sorted from blood. The subset is: CD45RA+ positively selected. The source is a man aged 18 to 30 in good health. The CDR3 reads CASSGQSNEKLFF. The CDR3 DNA reads TGCGCCAGCAGTGGGCAGAGTAATGAAAAACTGTTTTTT.